The following is a T cell receptor beta chain sequence with its context. CD45RO-negative cells were positively selected for CCR7, leaving out terminally differentiated effector memory CD45RA+ cells. The data stem from a study of shared clonotypes between healthy human individuals. The assay was immunoSEQ multiplex PCR, and TCRdb's table has in-frame clones only and misses some. The sample records 550,000 to 650,000 clones, 95% to 96% being singletons. The sequence was obtained from a woman aged 25 to 39 in good health. The sequencing input was naive CD8+ T cells sorted from blood.

This CDR3 is CASSGWDREKANYGYTF. The DNA of the CDR3 is TGTGCCAGCAGCGGTTGGGACAGGGAGAAAGCTAACTATGGCTACACCTTC. The genes are TRBV9 and TRBJ1-2, with 9 bases aligning to TRBD1. The V and J ends lost 3 bases and 0 bases, in that order; junction bases with no gene match: 9. The V gene's germline CDR1 is SGDLS and CDR2 YYNGEE. CDR3 length equals 17 residues. Looking up the rest from reference TRBV9 and TRBJ1-2 gives the full variable domain: DSGVTQTPKHLITATGQRVTLRCSPRSGDLSVYWYQQSLDQGLQFLIQYYNGEERAKGNILERFSAQQFPDLHSELNLSSLELGDSALYFCASSGWDREKANYGYTFGSGTRLTVV.